This is a list of T cell receptor beta chains from one sample in a study of beta chain features in type 1 diabetes. The assay was immunoSEQ multiplex PCR, and TCRdb's table has in-frame clones only and misses some. The profile covers under 95,000 clones, with roughly 31% appearing a single time and about 0.5% taken by the ten largest. What was sequenced was stem cell memory CD4+ T cells from blood. These TCRs come from a woman younger than 35 in good health. Both conserved end residues are part of each CDR3. Fields, in order: J gene, clone size, V gene, D gene, CDR3 DNA, CDR3 protein. D genes are given only for firm matches. Size is stated for part of the rows, as once, few or many counts, or as a class when the clone is expanded.

TRBJ2-1 few TRBV2 . TGTGCCAGCAGTGAACTAGCGATGAATGAGCAGTTCTTC CASSELAMNEQFF
TRBJ1-2 . TRBV7-9 TRBD1 TGTGCCAGCAGCCCTTCCCAGGGGGTCTATGGCTACACCTTC CASSPSQGVYGYTF
TRBJ1-3 . TRBV9 . TGTGCCAGCAGTGGGGACTACTCTGGAAACACCATATATTTT CASSGDYSGNTIYF
TRBJ2-7 few TRBV9 . TGTGCCAGCAGCTCCATCGGAGTGGGGCCCTACGAGCAGTACTTC CASSSIGVGPYEQYF
TRBJ2-7 few TRBV19 TRBD2 TGTGCCAGTAGTATGAGGACTAGCGATCCCCAGTACTTC CASSMRTSDPQYF
TRBJ1-2 . TRBV30 TRBD1 TGTGCCACCCGACAGGGGGGAGGTGGCTACACCTTC CATRQGGGGYTF
TRBJ2-3 . TRBV5-4 TRBD2 TGTGCCAGCAGCTTGGAGTATGCTAGCGGGGGGGCTTCAGGAACGCAGTATTTT CASSLEYASGGASGTQYF
TRBJ2-1 . TRBV18 . TGTGCCAGCTCACCAGGGAGGCCCTCCTACAATGAGCAGTTCTTC CASSPGRPSYNEQFF
TRBJ2-5 . TRBV5-5 TRBD2 TGTGCCAGCAGCTCAGCGGGAGCGGGAGAGACCCAGTACTTC CASSSAGAGETQYF
TRBJ1-5 many TRBV7-2 TRBD1 TGTGCCAGCAGCTTCCAGGGGGATCAGCCCCAGCATTTT CASSFQGDQPQHF
TRBJ2-1 . TRBV19 TRBD1 TGTGCCAGTAGTATCCGGGACAGTAGGTTATACAATGAGCAGTTCTTC CASSIRDSRLYNEQFF
TRBJ2-7 . TRBV25-1 . TGTGCCAGCAGTGAATGGGGGGACGGGGAGCAGTACTTC CASSEWGDGEQYF
TRBJ2-7 . TRBV5-4 TRBD1 TGTGCCAGCAGCTTGGGTGGACAGGGAGGCTACGAGCAGTACTTC CASSLGGQGGYEQYF
TRBJ2-3 . TRBV5-1 TRBD2 TGCGCCAGCAGCCACCCTACTAGCGGGAGGGCGGGCACAGATACGCAGTATTTT CASSHPTSGRAGTDTQYF
TRBJ1-1 . TRBV19 . TGTGCCAGTAGTATAGAAGGGGCGATCACTGAAGCTTTCTTT CASSIEGAITEAFF
TRBJ1-2 . TRBV7-9 . TGTGCCAGCAGCTCCCAGGCAGATTCGTATGGCTACACCTTC CASSSQADSYGYTF
TRBJ2-3 few TRBV15 TRBD2 TGTGCCACCAGCAGCCGGAGAACTAGCGCAGATACGCAGTATTTT CATSSRRTSADTQYF
TRBJ2-7 . TRBV30 . TGTGCCGGATCCCGAGGGAGAGTTTACGAGCAGTACTTC CAGSRGRVYEQYF
TRBJ2-1 . TRBV6-6 TRBD2 TGTGCCAGCAGTTACTCGGGACTAGGGTTCTACAATGAGCAGTTCTTC CASSYSGLGFYNEQFF
TRBJ1-1 . TRBV7-3 TRBD1 TGTGCCAGCAGCTCGGGACAGACCTGTGAAGCTTTCTTT CASSSGQTCEAFF
TRBJ2-5 . TRBV7-8 . TGTGCCAGCAGCCGAGCCGGGGAAGAGACCCAGTACTTC CASSRAGEETQYF
TRBJ2-5 . TRBV2 TRBD1 TGTGCCAGCAGTGATCAGGGGGCGTCGGAGACCCAGTACTTC CASSDQGASETQYF
TRBJ1-5 few TRBV5-1 TRBD1 TGCGCCAGCAGCTTGGGACAGGGGGCGACCGGGGAGCCCCAGCATTTT CASSLGQGATGEPQHF
TRBJ1-2 few TRBV2 . TGTGCCAGCAGTGATGAAAGGCGGGGCTACACCTTC CASSDERRGYTF
TRBJ1-1 . TRBV29-1 . TGCAGCGCGGGTGAGACAGGCATTGGGAAAGCTTTCTTT CSAGETGIGKAFF
TRBJ1-3 few TRBV19 TRBD1 TGTGCCAGTAGCATGCCGGGACAGGGGTCCGGAAACACCATATATTTT CASSMPGQGSGNTIYF
TRBJ1-1 few TRBV2 TRBD1 TGTGCAAGTGGGACAGGGGTGAACACTGAAGCTTTCTTT CASGTGVNTEAFF
TRBJ2-7 few TRBV5-1 . TGCGCCAGCAGCTCGACCCCCAGGGAAATCGAGCAGTACTTC CASSSTPREIEQYF
TRBJ2-7 . TRBV7-2 . TGTGCCAGCACCTACCCAGGGATCGGGGGCGAGCAGTACTTC CASTYPGIGGEQYF
TRBJ2-7 . TRBV5-1 . TGCGCCAGCAGCTACCCCGGGGTTGGGACCTACGAGCAGTACTTC CASSYPGVGTYEQYF
TRBJ2-3 . TRBV13 . TGTGCCAGCAGCTCCGCCGGAGATACGCAGTATTTT CASSSAGDTQYF
TRBJ2-1 . TRBV9 TRBD2 TGTGCCAGCAGCGTGGGTAGCGGGGGGGCTTGGAATGAGCAGTTCTTC CASSVGSGGAWNEQFF
TRBJ2-7 . TRBV9 TRBD1 TGTGCCAGCAGCGTAGCCGAGAGACAGGGAAGGGGCGAGCAGTACTTC CASSVAERQGRGEQYF
TRBJ2-1 . TRBV11-2 . TGTGCCAGCAGCTCCCCCGGGACTCCAAAGCAGTTCTTC CASSSPGTPKQFF
TRBJ2-3 few TRBV2 TRBD2 TGTGCCAGCAGAAGAACTAGCGGGAGGATCTATTTT CASRRTSGRIYF
TRBJ2-7 . TRBV5-1 TRBD2 TGCGCCAGCAGCTTGGCCCGGACTAGCGGGTCGATCTACGAGCAGTACTTC CASSLARTSGSIYEQYF
TRBJ2-1 . TRBV28 TRBD2 TGTGCCAGCAGTCCCACCGGGACTAGCGGACACAATGAGCAGTTCTTC CASSPTGTSGHNEQFF
TRBJ1-2 few TRBV11-2 . TGTGCCAGCAGCTTAAGCGGCTTTAACTATGGCTACACCTTC CASSLSGFNYGYTF
TRBJ2-4 . TRBV19 TRBD1 TGTGCCAGTAGTATAGGCTACGGGACAGGCCTAGCCAAAAACATTCAGTACTTC CASSIGYGTGLAKNIQYF
TRBJ1-2 . TRBV30 TRBD1 TGTGCCTGGTCCGGGACAGAGTATGGCTACACCTTC CAWSGTEYGYTF
TRBJ1-5 . TRBV29-1 TRBD1 TGCAGCGTGGGAACAGGGGTTAATCAGCCCCAGCATTTT CSVGTGVNQPQHF
TRBJ2-2 . TRBV10-3 . TGTGCCATCACTTCAGCGGAATCGAACACCGGGGAGCTGTTTTTT CAITSAESNTGELFF
TRBJ1-6 few TRBV5-1 . TGCGCCAGCAGCTTGGAGGGCGGGCCCCTCCACTTT CASSLEGGPLHF